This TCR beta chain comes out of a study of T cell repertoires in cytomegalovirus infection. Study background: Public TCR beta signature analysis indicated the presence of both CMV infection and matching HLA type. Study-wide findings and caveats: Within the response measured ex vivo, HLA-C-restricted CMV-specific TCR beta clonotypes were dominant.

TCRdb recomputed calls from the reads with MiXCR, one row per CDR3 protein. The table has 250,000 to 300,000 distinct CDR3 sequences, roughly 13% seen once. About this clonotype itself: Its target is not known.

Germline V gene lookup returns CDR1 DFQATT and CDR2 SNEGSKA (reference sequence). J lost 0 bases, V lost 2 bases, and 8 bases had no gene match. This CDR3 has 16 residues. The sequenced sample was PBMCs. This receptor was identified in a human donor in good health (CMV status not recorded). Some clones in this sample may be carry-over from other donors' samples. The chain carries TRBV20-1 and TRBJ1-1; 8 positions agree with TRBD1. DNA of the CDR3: TGCAGTGCTAGAAACCCGGGACAGGCCATGAACACTGAAGCTTTCTTT. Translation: CSARNPGQAMNTEAFF.